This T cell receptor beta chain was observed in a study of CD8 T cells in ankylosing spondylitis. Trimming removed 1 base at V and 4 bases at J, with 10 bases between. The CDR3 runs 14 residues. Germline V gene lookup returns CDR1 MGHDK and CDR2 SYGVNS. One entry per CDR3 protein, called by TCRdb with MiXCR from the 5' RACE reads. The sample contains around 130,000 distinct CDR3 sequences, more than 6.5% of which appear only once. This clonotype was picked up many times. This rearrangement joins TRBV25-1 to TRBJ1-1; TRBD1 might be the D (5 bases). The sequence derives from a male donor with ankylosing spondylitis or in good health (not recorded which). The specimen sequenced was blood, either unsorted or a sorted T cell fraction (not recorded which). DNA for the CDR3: TGTGCCAGCAGTGAATTCCCGCAGGGCACTGAAGCTTTCTTT. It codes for CASSEFPQGTEAFF.